This T cell receptor beta chain is from a study of blood T cell repertoires in COVID-19. As for the study in general: Acute and convalescent COVID-19 samples came from the United States, Italy and Spain.

Germline-derived CDR1 and CDR2 are MNHEY and SVGEGT. This CDR3 is 15 amino acids long. V lost 5 bases to trimming and J lost 0 bases, with 11 bases between them. Original methodology: Amplification with reference gene primers provided the estimates of nucleated cell counts. Method: immunoSEQ multiplex PCR; TCRdb's copy keeps in-frame clones and lacks some. The V and J calls and clone size were taken over from that table, and D and trimming were inferred from the DNA. The sample shows approximately 170,000 clones, around 84% of them seen only once. This receptor was obtained from a woman older than 75 with acute or convalescent COVID-19. The specimen sequenced was peripheral blood. The rearrangement links TRBV6-2 or TRBV6-3 to TRBJ2-1, with D unresolved. CDR3 nucleotide sequence: TGTGCCAGCAGTGACCGGGTTGCCTCCTACAATGAGCAGTTCTTC. It codes for CASSDRVASYNEQFF.